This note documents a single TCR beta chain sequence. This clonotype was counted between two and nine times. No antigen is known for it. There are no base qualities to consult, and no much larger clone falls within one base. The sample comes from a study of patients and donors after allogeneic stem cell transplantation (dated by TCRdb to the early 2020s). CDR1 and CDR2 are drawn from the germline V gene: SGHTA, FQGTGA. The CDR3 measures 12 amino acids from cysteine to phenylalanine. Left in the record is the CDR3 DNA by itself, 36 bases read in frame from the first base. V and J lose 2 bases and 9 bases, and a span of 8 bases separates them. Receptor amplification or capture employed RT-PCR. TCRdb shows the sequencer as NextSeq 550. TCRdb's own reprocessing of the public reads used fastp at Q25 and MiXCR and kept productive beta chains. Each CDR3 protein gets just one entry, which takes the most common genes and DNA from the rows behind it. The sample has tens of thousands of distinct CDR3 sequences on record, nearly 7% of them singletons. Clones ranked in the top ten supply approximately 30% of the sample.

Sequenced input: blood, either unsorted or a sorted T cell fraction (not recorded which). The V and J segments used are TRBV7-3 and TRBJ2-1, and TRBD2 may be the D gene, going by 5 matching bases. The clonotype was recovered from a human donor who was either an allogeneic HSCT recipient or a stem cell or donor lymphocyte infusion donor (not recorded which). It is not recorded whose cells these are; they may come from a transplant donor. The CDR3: CASSLPGGEQFF. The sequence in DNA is TGTGCCAGCAGCTTACCAGGAGGTGAGCAGTTCTTC.